This T cell receptor (beta chain) was recovered during a study of T-cell memory formation after mild COVID-19. Study in general: There were largely donor-specific TCR clusters.

Using constant-segment primers, 5'RACE produced TCR alpha and TCR beta cDNA libraries carrying sample barcodes and UMIs. In TCRdb, the 5' RACE reads were re-called with MiXCR into one record per CDR3 protein. The sample has around 250,000 distinct CDR3 sequences, 15% seen once. Study-level findings and limits: CD4/CD8 balance characterized clones contracting day 15 to 85, and CD4+ skew characterized later expanders.

Germline lookup yields CDR1 SQVTM and CDR2 ANQGSEA. V lost 7 bases and J lost 4, with 9 bases in between. The CDR3 runs 11 residues. Of note for this clonotype: As yet, its antigen is unknown.

The chain combines TRBV29-1 with TRBJ2-3; D remains unclear. Input material: PBMCs or a T cell subset sorted from them (not recorded which). The origin of this receptor is an adult woman who had mild COVID-19 (a few samples of this study predate the infection). Cell type and time point are not known. CDR3 loop: CSARAPDTQYF. The DNA of the CDR3 is TGCAGCGCCCGCGCCCCAGATACGCAGTATTTT.